Presented here are 19 T cell receptor beta chains from one specimen sequenced in a study of T-cell reconstitution after alpha-beta-depleted transplantation in children. Construction of the TCRbeta library involved unique molecular identifiers. TCRdb re-called the PCR reads through MiXCR, storing one row per CDR3 protein. The sample lists under 450,000 distinct CDR3 sequences; less than 15% were seen once. The material was PBMCs, obtained from the stem cell graft. These receptors all stem from a human donor who donated a stem cell graft to a child with Fanconi anemia.

This clonotype was seen at least ten times. This chain links TRBV12-3 or TRBV12-4 with TRBJ2-2; D is tentatively TRBD1 or TRBD2 (5 bases each). The CDR3 runs 13 residues. Trimming took off 5 bases at V and 8 bases at J, with 12 bases between the two ends. CDR3 sequence (DNA): TGTGCCAGCAGTCGGGACCTGACGGGGGAGCTGTTTTTT. Protein: CASSRDLTGELFF.

This clonotype was seen a handful of times. The genes are TRBV6-6 and TRBJ1-5; D is uncertain. V shed 5 bases and J shed 6 bases, with 8 bases lying between them. Germline V gene sequence: CDR1 MNHNY, CDR2 SVGAGI (reference sequence). This CDR3 contains 12 residues. The CDR3 nucleotides are TGTGCCAGCAGTACCCCCGGTCAGCCCCAGCATTTT. Protein: CASSTPGQPQHF.

This clonotype was detected a few times. This chain joins TRBV4-2 and TRBJ2-7; D gene unclear. Germline V gene lookup returns CDR1 LGHNA and CDR2 YNFKEQ. V was shortened by 0 bases and J by 2 bases, with 11 bases between the two germline ends. The CDR3 runs to 15 residues. CDR3 region: CASSQERQEPYEQYF. DNA of the CDR3: TGTGCCAGCAGCCAAGAGAGGCAGGAGCCCTACGAGCAGTACTTC.

This clonotype was recorded a few times. This sequence joins TRBV7-2 and TRBJ2-7, with D hard to call. CDR1 and CDR2 from the germline V gene are SGHTA and FQGNSA. The CDR3 covers 14 residues. The V gene lost 1 base and the J gene lost 3 bases, with 10 bases spanning the gap. CDR3 sequence reads: CASSLGPTVYEQYV. The CDR3 nucleotides are TGTGCCAGCAGCTTAGGACCCACAGTCTACGAGCAGTACGTC.

The chain combines TRBV10-3 with TRBJ2-5; D call uncertain. V was trimmed by 6 bases and J by 0 bases, leaving 2 bases between them. CDR1 is ENHRY, CDR2 SYGVKD, per germline. The length of the CDR3 is 11 residues. The CDR3, as DNA: TGTGCCATCAGGGACCAAGAGACCCAGTACTTC. Protein product: CAIRDQETQYF.

This chain connects TRBV19 to TRBJ1-1; D is possibly TRBD1 (5 bases). In germline, CDR1 is LNHDA, CDR2 SQIVND (reference sequence). The CDR3 is made up of 14 amino acids. V lost 6 bases, J lost 10 bases, and 21 bases lay in between. The CDR3: CASSASGTLSGAFF. CDR3 nucleotide sequence: TGTGCCAGTAGCGCGTCCGGGACGCTTAGCGGAGCTTTCTTT.

The rearrangement joins TRBV12-3 or TRBV12-4 to TRBJ2-4; D is ambiguous. The CDR3 has 15 residues. The V end lost 5 bases, the J end lost 0 bases, and 11 bases lay between the germline ends. The CDR3 is CASSRQSLAKNIQYF. CDR3 DNA: TGTGCCAGCAGTCGGCAGAGCCTAGCCAAAAACATTCAGTACTTC.

Only a few counts were recorded for this clonotype. The chain is built from TRBV5-1 and TRBJ2-3, with unresolved D. Germline CDR1 reads SGHRS; CDR2 reads YFSETQ. Trimming removed 4 bases from V and 4 bases from J, with 19 bases in between. There are 16 residues in the CDR3. The CDR3 nucleotides are TGCGCCAGCAGCCTAGGTGGACGGTGGCCCCCAGATACGCAGTATTTT. Translating it yields CASSLGGRWPPDTQYF.

This clonotype was counted ten times or more. V usage is TRBV9 and J usage is TRBJ2-7, with TRBD1 as a possible D gene (6 bases). Trimming left V 0 bases short and J 12 bases short, with 16 bases between. This CDR3 contains 13 residues. The germline V gene encodes CDR1 SGDLS and CDR2 YYNGEE. The CDR3 nucleotides are TGTGCCAGCAGCGTAGGTGTACAGGGAGTTATGTACTTC. Encoded protein: CASSVGVQGVMYF.

Concerning this clonotype: One end of the junction fails to match germline, which may point to a read error. The CDR3 DNA sequence: TGCGTCAGCAGCCAAGACAGGAACTATGGCTACACCTTC. This translates into CVSSQDRNYGYTF. The chain combines TRBV5-1 with TRBJ1-2; D might be TRBD1 (6 bases). This CDR3 comprises 13 residues. CDR1 and CDR2 (germline): SGHRS, YFSETQ.

This clonotype was observed a handful of times. CDR3 coding DNA: TGTGCCAGCAGCGTACAACAGGGGGTTGGCACTGAAGCTTTCTTT. This translates into CASSVQQGVGTEAFF. The chain carries TRBV4-2 and TRBJ1-1, with 8 bases aligning to TRBD1. This CDR3 has 15 amino acids. The V gene end was trimmed by 5 bases and the J gene end by 4 bases; junction bases not matched to a gene: 9. Germline V gene sequence: CDR1 LGHNA, CDR2 YNFKEQ.

V gene TRBV15 combines with J gene TRBJ2-3; 7 bases fit TRBD1. Looked up from germline, CDR1 is LNHNV and CDR2 is YYDKDF (reference sequence). V was pared by 6 bases and J by 0 bases, with 6 bases of the junction left unmatched. This CDR3 contains 15 residues. The CDR3 DNA follows: TGTGCCACCAGAACGGGACAGATGAGCACAGATACGCAGTATTTT. Residues: CATRTGQMSTDTQYF.

This clonotype was seen only a few times. The CDR3 here is CASRRGGFGDEQYF. For the CDR3, the DNA is TGTGCCAGCAGGAGAGGGGGGTTTGGGGACGAGCAGTACTTC. The chain joins TRBV12-3 or TRBV12-4 to TRBJ2-7; D possibly uses TRBD1 or TRBD2 (6 bases each). This CDR3 contains 14 residues. Trimming left V 6 bases short and J 5 bases short, with 17 bases between.

This clonotype was counted only a few times. The chain has TRBV28 and TRBJ2-1; D not resolved. This CDR3 contains 15 residues. V was shortened by 3 bases and J by 7 bases, with 16 bases between the two germline ends. Germline CDR1 MDHEN, CDR2 SYDVKM. This CDR3 is CASSLVQSADNEQFF. The CDR3 DNA reads TGTGCCAGCAGTTTGGTGCAGTCGGCGGATAATGAGCAGTTCTTC.

This clonotype was picked up a small number of times. The CDR3 loop is CSAIDSGGQETQYF. The DNA of the CDR3 is TGCAGTGCTATAGACTCAGGGGGCCAAGAGACCCAGTACTTC. This chain uses TRBV20-1 with TRBJ2-5; TRBD1 agrees at 7 bases. CDR1 DFQATT and CDR2 SNEGSKA come from the germline V gene (reference sequence). With V trimmed by 4 bases and J by 1 base, 6 bases remained unmatched. This CDR3 spans 14 amino acids.

This chain links TRBV7-2 with TRBJ1-2; TRBD1 agrees at 8 bases. Trimming at V came to 3 bases and at J to 8 bases, leaving 5 bases not matched to a gene. The CDR3 is made up of 13 amino acids. Germline lookup yields CDR1 SGHTA and CDR2 FQGNSA. CDR3 sequence (DNA): TGTGCCAGCAGCTTGGACAGGGATTGGGGCTACACCTTC. It translates to CASSLDRDWGYTF.

In regard to this clonotype: With a much larger clone just one base away, this may be a read error. The chain links TRBV18 to TRBJ2-3; 8 nucleotides agree with TRBD1. The CDR3 covers 15 residues. From germline, CDR1 is KGHSH and CDR2 LQKENI. CDR3 nucleotides: TGTACCAGCTCACCAGGACAGGGAGTAACAGATACGCAGTATTTT. It is translated as CTSSPGQGVTDTQYF.

This clonotype was detected only a few times. The chain combines TRBV6-2 or TRBV6-3 with TRBJ1-4; D gene uncertain. V was clipped by 6 bases and J by 8 bases, with 16 bases between them. Germline-derived CDR1 and CDR2 are MNHEY and SVGEGT. The CDR3 is 14 residues long. CDR3 region: CASSAPQTREKLFF. The DNA of the CDR3 is TGTGCCAGCAGCGCCCCTCAGACGCGGGAAAAACTGTTTTTT.

The gene calls are TRBV10-3 and TRBJ2-1; the match to TRBD2 covers 9 bases. The V and J ends lost 10 bases and 7 bases, in that order; junction bases with no gene match: 20. CDR3 length: 17 amino acids. Germline V lookup: CDR1 ENHRY, CDR2 SYGVKD. CDR3: CATGEPYKRGAGNEQFF. In nucleotides, the CDR3 is TGTGCCACAGGGGAACCCTACAAGCGGGGGGCGGGGAATGAGCAGTTCTTC.